This T cell receptor (beta chain) was identified in a study of blood T cell repertoires in COVID-19. In the study overall: Samples representing acute and convalescent COVID-19 were sourced from the United States, Italy and Spain. The cDNA or gDNA used as material had been derived from T cells, B-cell-depleted T cells, or PBMCs.

Per the authors' pipeline: For nucleated cells, counts were estimated from reference gene primer amplification. Some clones are missing from TCRdb's copy, which holds only in-frame ones; the method was immunoSEQ multiplex PCR. That table is the source of V, J and clone size, and D and trimming were worked out from the DNA. This table holds 200,000 or so clones, around 86% found once. The CDR3 runs 13 residues. Looked up from germline, CDR1 is KGHSH and CDR2 is LQKENI. The V end lost 3 bases, the J end lost 4 bases, and 9 bases lay between the germline ends. What was sequenced was peripheral blood. This chain joins TRBV18 and TRBJ1-1; perhaps TRBD1 as D (6 bases). This receptor was obtained from a man in his fifties or sixties who had recovered from COVID-19. In DNA form, the CDR3 reads TGTGCCAGCTCACCGGGGACAACCACTGAAGCTTTCTTT. Its translation is CASSPGTTTEAFF.